The T cell receptor (beta chain) under discussion was sequenced for a study of T cells in Graves' hyperthyroidism and ophthalmopathy. Looking at the study overall: At initial diagnosis, before any treatment had begun, peripheral blood was obtained.

The CDR3 has 13 residues. V lost 10 bases, J lost 3 bases, and 8 bases stayed unmatched. From germline, CDR1 is MNHNS and CDR2 SASEGT. Stable Graves' hyperthyroidism denoted no ophthalmopathy progression over 18 months. Diagnosis rested on symptoms, serum thyroxine and TRAb, thyroid ultrasound, and orbital computed tomography. Many counts were recorded for this clonotype. RNA transcripts were the template for amplifying TCR beta CDR3 regions. The HTBI primer set drove a first-round RT-PCR of the TCR CDR3. A single record per CDR3 protein comes from TCRdb applying MiXCR to the multiplex PCR reads. Of approximately 420,000 distinct CDR3 sequences in the sample, roughly 15% were seen once.

Sample: blood. The chain joins TRBV6-1 to TRBJ1-2, with 7 positions matching TRBD1. The clonotype comes from a woman between 18 and 29 years old with Graves' hyperthyroidism. The CDR3, as DNA: TGTGCCACCGACAGGGTTGGTGACTATGGCTACACCTTC. Amino acid sequence: CATDRVGDYGYTF.